This passage covers 13 T cell receptor beta chains from one sample sequenced in a study of T cells in Graves' hyperthyroidism and ophthalmopathy (dated by TCRdb to 2018 to 2020). Library preparation employed multiplex PCR. The data were produced on an Illumina HiSeq 2000. The TCR beta CDR3 regions were amplified from the RNA transcripts. The TCR CDR3 was subjected to a first round of RT-PCR using the HTBI primer set and the Qiagen OneStep RT-PCR kit. Clones were called with MiXCR by TCRdb after fastp trimmed the public reads at Q25, and only in-frame beta chains were retained. Under each unique CDR3 protein, matching rows form one entry showing the most common genes and DNA. A total of about 350,000 distinct CDR3 sequences appear in this sample, approximately 14% of them only once. Around 23% of the sample comes from the top ten. Sequenced: blood. The receptors shown here come from a woman under 40 with Graves' hyperthyroidism.

The rearrangement joins TRBV7-6 to TRBJ1-1; D is ambiguous. Trimming stripped 5 bases from V and 1 base from J, with 5 bases between. Germline V gives CDR1 SGHVS, CDR2 FNYEAQ. The CDR3 has 12 amino acids. The CDR3 spells CASSESNTEAFF. CDR3 sequence (DNA): TGTGCCAGCAGCGAATCGAACACTGAAGCTTTCTTT.

This clonotype has only a few counts. The chain carries TRBV20-1 and TRBJ2-5, with unresolved D. Trimming removed 1 base at V and 5 bases at J, with 8 bases between. CDR3 length: 12 residues. Per germline, CDR1 DFQATT and CDR2 SNEGSKA (reference sequence). The CDR3 DNA is TGCAGTGCTAGAGGTCACGGGGAGACCCAGTACTTC. Its protein is CSARGHGETQYF.

This clonotype has more than one count but fewer than ten. This may be a read error, as it is one base from a much larger clone. This sequence joins TRBV12-3 or TRBV12-4 and TRBJ1-5; D not resolved. The CDR3 has 12 residues. CDR3 amino acids: CASSPAAQPQLF. The CDR3 nucleotides read TGTGCCAGCAGCCCAGCCGCTCAGCCCCAGCTTTTT.

The chain joins TRBV5-1 to TRBJ2-3, with 8 bases that match TRBD2. The CDR3 contains 16 residues. Germline assignment: CDR1 SGHRS and CDR2 YFSETQ. V shed 4 bases, J shed 4 bases, and the junction held 11 bases outside the gene matches. The CDR3 here is CASSTGLVGVADTQYF. The CDR3 DNA reads TGCGCCAGCAGCACGGGACTAGTGGGTGTCGCAGATACGCAGTATTTT.

On this clonotype: A much larger clone differs from this one at a single base, so this may be a read error. The chain joins TRBV5-4 to TRBJ2-1, with D perhaps matching TRBD1 (7 bases). CDR1 and CDR2 (germline): SGHNT, YYREEE (reference sequence). The CDR3 loop spans 15 amino acids. V shed 7 bases and J shed 4 bases, with 18 bases lying between them. The CDR3: CASGGTGQIYNEQFF. CDR3 DNA sequence: TGTGCCAGCGGGGGGACGGGACAGATATACAATGAGCAGTTCTTC.

This clonotype was counted at least ten times. The CDR3 region has the DNA TGCGCCAGCAGCACCGGACTAGCGGGAGGTAATGAGCAGTTCTTC. It encodes CASSTGLAGGNEQFF. The chain carries TRBV5-1 and TRBJ2-1; 14 bases align to TRBD2. Germline V gene data show CDR1 as SGHRS and CDR2 as YFSETQ. Trimming at V came to 4 bases and at J to 7 bases, leaving 4 bases not matched to a gene. The CDR3 totals 15 residues.

This rearrangement joins TRBV4-1 to TRBJ2-2; 8 nucleotides agree with TRBD2. Germline values: CDR1 MGHRA, CDR2 YSYEKL. The CDR3 is 19 amino acids. V lost 4 bases, J lost 4 bases, and 17 bases stayed unmatched. The CDR3 here is CASSLRGASGRRVTGELFF. As DNA, the CDR3 is TGCGCCAGCAGCCTCAGAGGGGCTAGCGGGCGACGTGTCACCGGGGAGCTGTTTTTT.

J is TRBJ1-1 and V is TRBV9; 8 bases are shared with TRBD1. Germline CDR1 and CDR2: SGDLS and YYNGEE. The J segment lost 4 bases and the V segment lost 3 bases, leaving 11 bases of the junction unmatched. This CDR3 contains 16 residues. The CDR3 nucleotides are TGTGCCAGCAGCGACACAGGGGGGCTGTGGAGCACTGAAGCTTTCTTT. It yields the protein CASSDTGGLWSTEAFF.

This chain joins TRBV7-8 and TRBJ2-7; D remains unclear. The CDR3 extends over 14 amino acids. Trimming left V 1 base short and J 1 base short, with 8 bases between. Germline values: CDR1 SGHVS, CDR2 FQNEAQ. CDR3 loop: CASSLGSRSYEQYF. For the CDR3, the DNA is TGTGCCAGCAGCTTAGGGTCCAGATCCTACGAGCAGTACTTC. The full variable domain, in which reference TRBV7-8 and TRBJ2-7 provide the parts outside the CDR3, is GAGVSQSPRYKVAKRGQDVALRCDPISGHVSLFWYQQALGQGPEFLTYFQNEAQLDKSGLPSDRFFAERPEGSVSTLKIQRTQQEDSAVYLCASSLGSRSYEQYFGPGTRLTVT.

This rearrangement joins TRBV18 to TRBJ1-3; possible D gene TRBD1, 6 bases. CDR1 and CDR2 from the germline V gene are KGHSH and LQKENI. The ends were cut back, 6 bases at V and 0 bases at J, with 15 bases in the middle. The CDR3 runs to 16 residues. In DNA form, the CDR3 reads TGTGCCAGCTCGTCCTACAGGGTGCTCTCTGGAAACACCATATATTTT. This encodes CASSSYRVLSGNTIYF.

This clonotype was counted many times. The chain uses TRBV10-3 and TRBJ2-2; TRBD1 or TRBD2 may be the D gene (5 bases each). The CDR3 covers 15 residues. The germline V gene encodes CDR1 ENHRY and CDR2 SYGVKD. V lost 8 bases and J lost 6, with 19 bases in between. CDR3 protein: CAISLEGRGAGELFF. CDR3 nucleotide sequence: TGTGCCATCTCTCTAGAGGGACGGGGAGCCGGGGAGCTGTTTTTT.

The chain has TRBV19 and TRBJ1-2, with D uncertain. Germline CDR1 and CDR2: LNHDA and SQIVND (reference sequence). V was cut by 6 bases and J by 5 bases, with 4 bases left in between. The CDR3 spans 10 residues. CDR3 amino acids: CASRKYGYTF. CDR3 coding DNA: TGTGCCAGTAGAAAGTATGGCTACACCTTC.

The V call is TRBV20-1, the J call TRBJ1-5; no firm D call. V shed 7 bases and J shed 4 bases, with 20 bases lying between them. The CDR3 has 15 residues. Germline-derived CDR1 and CDR2 are DFQATT and SNEGSKA (reference sequence). CDR3 sequence: CSVSPRVGINQPQHF. CDR3 bases: TGCAGTGTATCGCCCCGGGTGGGGATAAATCAGCCCCAGCATTTT.